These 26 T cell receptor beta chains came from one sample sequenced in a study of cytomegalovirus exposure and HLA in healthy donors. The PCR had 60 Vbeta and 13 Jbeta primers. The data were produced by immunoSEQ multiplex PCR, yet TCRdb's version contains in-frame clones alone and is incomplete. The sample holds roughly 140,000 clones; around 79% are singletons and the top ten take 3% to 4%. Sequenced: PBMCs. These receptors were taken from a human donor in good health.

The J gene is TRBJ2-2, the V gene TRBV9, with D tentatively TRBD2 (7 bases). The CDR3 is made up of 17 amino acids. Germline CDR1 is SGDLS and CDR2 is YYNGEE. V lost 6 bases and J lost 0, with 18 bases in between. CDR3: CASTPWGGQPNTGELFF. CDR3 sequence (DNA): TGTGCCAGCACCCCGTGGGGGGGGCAGCCGAACACCGGGGAGCTGTTTTTT.

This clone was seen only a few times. CDR3: CASSSATRRSVEQFF. Written as DNA, the CDR3 is TGTGCCAGCTCGTCCGCAACTAGGCGGTCTGTTGAGCAGTTCTTC. The chain combines TRBV18 with TRBJ2-1; D is perhaps TRBD2 (5 bases). Germline CDR1 reads KGHSH; CDR2 reads LQKENI. Trimming left V 6 bases short and J 9 bases short, with 21 bases between. The CDR3 has 15 amino acids. The whole variable domain, filled in from reference TRBV18 and TRBJ2-1, reads NAGVMQNPRHLVRRRGQEARLRCSPMKGHSHVYWYRQLPEEGLKFMVYLQKENIIDESGMPKERFSAEFPKEGPSILRIQQVVRGDSAAYFCASSSATRRSVEQFFGPGTRLTVL.

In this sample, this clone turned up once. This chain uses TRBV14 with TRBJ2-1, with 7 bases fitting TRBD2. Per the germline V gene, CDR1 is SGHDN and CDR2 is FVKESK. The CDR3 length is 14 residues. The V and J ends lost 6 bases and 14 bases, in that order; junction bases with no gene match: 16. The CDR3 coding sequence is TGTGCCAGCAGTCAAACGCAAAGGATGGGAGGGGAGTTCTTC. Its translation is CASSQTQRMGGEFF.

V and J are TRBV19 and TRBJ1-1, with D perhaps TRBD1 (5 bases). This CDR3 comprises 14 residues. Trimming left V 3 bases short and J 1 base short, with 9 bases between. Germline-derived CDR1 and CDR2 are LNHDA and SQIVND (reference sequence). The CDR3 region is CASSMGGANTEAFF. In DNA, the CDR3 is TGTGCCAGTAGTATGGGAGGGGCGAACACTGAAGCTTTCTTT.

The CDR3 loop reads CASSFMRSGTGDNQPQHF. CDR3 nucleotide sequence: TGTGCCAGCAGCTTCATGAGGTCCGGGACAGGGGACAATCAGCCCCAGCATTTT. This rearrangement joins TRBV7-9 to TRBJ1-5, with 10 bases that match TRBD1. The CDR3 length is 18 residues. Germline values: CDR1 SEHNR, CDR2 FQNEAQ (reference sequence). With V trimmed by 3 bases and J by 3 bases, 11 bases remained unmatched.

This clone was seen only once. The CDR3 DNA reads as TGTGCCAGCAGTTTATCCAGAGGAGGGGTGCATTCACCCCTCCACTTT. Protein sequence: CASSLSRGGVHSPLHF. This chain links TRBV27 with TRBJ1-6, with D possibly TRBD1 on 5 matching bases. Trimming removed 0 bases at V and 8 bases at J, with 14 bases between. The CDR3 totals 16 residues. The germline CDR1 and CDR2 sequences are MNHEY and SMNVEV (reference sequence).

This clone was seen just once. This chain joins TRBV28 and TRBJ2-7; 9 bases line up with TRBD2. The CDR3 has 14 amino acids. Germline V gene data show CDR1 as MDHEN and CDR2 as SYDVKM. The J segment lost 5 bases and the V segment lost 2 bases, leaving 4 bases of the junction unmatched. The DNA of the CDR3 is TGTGCCAGCAGTTTAGGCGGGAGGGCCGACGAGCAGTACTTC. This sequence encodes CASSLGGRADEQYF. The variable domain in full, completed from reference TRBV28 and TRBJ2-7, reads DVKVTQSSRYLVKRTGEKVFLECVQDMDHENMFWYRQDPGLGLRLIYFSYDVKMKEKGDIPEGYSVSREKKERFSLILESASTNQTSMYLCASSLGGRADEQYFGPGTRLTVT.

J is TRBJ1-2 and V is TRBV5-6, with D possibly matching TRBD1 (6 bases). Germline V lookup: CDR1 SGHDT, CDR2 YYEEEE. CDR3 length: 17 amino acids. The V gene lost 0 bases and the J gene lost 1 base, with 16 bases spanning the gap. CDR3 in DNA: TGTGCCAGCAGCTTGGTCAGGGGCGCCCCCTTTAACTATGGCTACACCTTC. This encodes CASSLVRGAPFNYGYTF.

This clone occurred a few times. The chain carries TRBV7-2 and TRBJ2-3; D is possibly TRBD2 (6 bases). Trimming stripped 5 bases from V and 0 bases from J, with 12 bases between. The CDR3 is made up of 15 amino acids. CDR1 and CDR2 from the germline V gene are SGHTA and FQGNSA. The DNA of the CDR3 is TGTGCCAGCAGCCTCATAGCGGTTAGCACAGATACGCAGTATTTT. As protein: CASSLIAVSTDTQYF.

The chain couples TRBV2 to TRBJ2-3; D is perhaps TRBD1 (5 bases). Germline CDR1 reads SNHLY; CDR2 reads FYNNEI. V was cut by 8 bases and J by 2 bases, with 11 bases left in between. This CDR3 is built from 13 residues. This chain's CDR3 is CASVQGLTDTQYF. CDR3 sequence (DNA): TGTGCCAGCGTTCAGGGCCTCACAGATACGCAGTATTTT.

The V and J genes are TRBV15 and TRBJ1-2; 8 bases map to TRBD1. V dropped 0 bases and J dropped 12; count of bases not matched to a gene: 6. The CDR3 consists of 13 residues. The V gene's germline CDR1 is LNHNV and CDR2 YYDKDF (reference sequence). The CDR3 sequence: CATSREWQGAHTF. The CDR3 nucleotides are TGTGCCACCAGCAGAGAGTGGCAGGGGGCCCACACCTTC.

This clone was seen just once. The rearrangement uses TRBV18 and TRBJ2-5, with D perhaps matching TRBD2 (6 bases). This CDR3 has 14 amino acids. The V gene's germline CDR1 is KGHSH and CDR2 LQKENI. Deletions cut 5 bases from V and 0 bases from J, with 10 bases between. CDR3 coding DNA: TGTGCCAGCTCAGACGGGGGAAACCAAGAGACCCAGTACTTC. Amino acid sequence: CASSDGGNQETQYF.

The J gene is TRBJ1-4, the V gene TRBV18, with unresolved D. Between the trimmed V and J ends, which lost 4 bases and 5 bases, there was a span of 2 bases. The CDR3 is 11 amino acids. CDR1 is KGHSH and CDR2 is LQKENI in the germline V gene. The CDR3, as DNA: TGTGCCAGCTCACTAAATGAAAAACTGTTTTTT. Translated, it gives CASSLNEKLFF.

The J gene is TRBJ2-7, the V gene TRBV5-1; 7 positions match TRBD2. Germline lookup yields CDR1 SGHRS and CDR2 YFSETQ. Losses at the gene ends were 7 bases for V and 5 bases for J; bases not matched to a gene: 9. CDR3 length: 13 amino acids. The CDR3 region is CASCVGGGHEQYF. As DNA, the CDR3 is TGCGCCAGCTGCGTGGGCGGGGGTCACGAGCAGTACTTC.

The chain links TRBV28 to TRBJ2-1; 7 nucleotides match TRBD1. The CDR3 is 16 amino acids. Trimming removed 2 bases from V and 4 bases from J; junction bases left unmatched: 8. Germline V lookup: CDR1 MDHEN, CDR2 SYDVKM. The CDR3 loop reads CASSLEGGVPYNEQFF. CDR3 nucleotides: TGTGCCAGCAGTTTAGAAGGGGGCGTACCTTACAATGAGCAGTTCTTC.

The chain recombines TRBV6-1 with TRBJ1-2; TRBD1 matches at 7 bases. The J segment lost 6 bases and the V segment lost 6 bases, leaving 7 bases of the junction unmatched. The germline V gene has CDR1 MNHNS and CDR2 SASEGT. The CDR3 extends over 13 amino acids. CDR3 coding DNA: TGTGCCAGCAGACAACAGGGGTTCGATGGCTACACCTTC. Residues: CASRQQGFDGYTF.

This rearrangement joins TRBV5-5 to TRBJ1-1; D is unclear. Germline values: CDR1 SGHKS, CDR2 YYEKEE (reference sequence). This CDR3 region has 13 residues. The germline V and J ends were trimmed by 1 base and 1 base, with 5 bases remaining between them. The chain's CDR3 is CASSLYKNTEAFF. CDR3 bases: TGTGCCAGCAGCTTGTACAAGAACACTGAAGCTTTCTTT.

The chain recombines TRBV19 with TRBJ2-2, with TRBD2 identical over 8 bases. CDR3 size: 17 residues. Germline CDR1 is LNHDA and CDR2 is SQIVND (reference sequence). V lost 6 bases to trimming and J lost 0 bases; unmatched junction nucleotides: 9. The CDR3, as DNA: TGTGCCAGTAGGACTAGCGCGACGTTCGCGAACACCGGGGAGCTGTTTTTT. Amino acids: CASRTSATFANTGELFF.

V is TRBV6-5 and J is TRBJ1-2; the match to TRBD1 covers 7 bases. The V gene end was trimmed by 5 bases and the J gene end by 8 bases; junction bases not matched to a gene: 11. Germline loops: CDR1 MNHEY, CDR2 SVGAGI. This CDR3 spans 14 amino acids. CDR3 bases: TGTGCCAGCAGTGACAGAGGGGGCGATGGAGGCTACACCTTC. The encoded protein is CASSDRGGDGGYTF.

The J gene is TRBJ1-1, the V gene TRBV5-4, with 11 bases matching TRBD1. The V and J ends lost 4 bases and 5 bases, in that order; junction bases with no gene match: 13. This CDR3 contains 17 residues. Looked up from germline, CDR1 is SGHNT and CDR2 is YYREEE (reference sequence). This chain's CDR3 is CASSQAGQGAINTEAFF. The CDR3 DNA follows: TGTGCCAGCAGCCAAGCCGGACAGGGGGCGATAAATACTGAAGCTTTCTTT.

The CDR3 DNA reads as TGTGCCAGCAGCGTTGACAGGGAGGATAATTCACCCCTCCACTTT. Translation gives CASSVDREDNSPLHF. The rearrangement joins TRBV7-9 to TRBJ1-6; TRBD1 matches 7 bases. V shed 5 bases and J 5 bases; nucleotides not matched to a gene: 6. The CDR3 runs to 15 residues. From germline, CDR1 is SEHNR and CDR2 FQNEAQ (reference sequence).

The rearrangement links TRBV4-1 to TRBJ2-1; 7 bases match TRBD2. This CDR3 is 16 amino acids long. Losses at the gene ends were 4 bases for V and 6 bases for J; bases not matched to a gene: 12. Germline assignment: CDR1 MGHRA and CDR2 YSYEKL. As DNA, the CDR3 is TGCGCCAGCAGCCCGAGGGGCGCGGGAGTTATCAATGAGCAGTTCTTC. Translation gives CASSPRGAGVINEQFF.

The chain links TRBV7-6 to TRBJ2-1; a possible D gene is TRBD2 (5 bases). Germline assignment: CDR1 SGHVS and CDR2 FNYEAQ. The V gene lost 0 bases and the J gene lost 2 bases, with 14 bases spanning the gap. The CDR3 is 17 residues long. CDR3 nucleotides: TGTGCCAGCAGCTTAGCGGTGGCGGGTCCCCCCTACAATGAGCAGTTCTTC. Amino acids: CASSLAVAGPPYNEQFF.

Written as DNA, the CDR3 is TGTGCCAGCAGCTTAGTTGTGGCCACCCGGACAACCTCTGGAAACACCATATATTTT. It specifies CASSLVVATRTTSGNTIYF. V and J are TRBV7-2 and TRBJ1-3; D might be TRBD1 (5 bases). The germline V gene has CDR1 SGHTA and CDR2 FQGNSA. This CDR3 spans 19 amino acids. V gave up 1 base and J gave up 0 bases, with 19 bases separating them.

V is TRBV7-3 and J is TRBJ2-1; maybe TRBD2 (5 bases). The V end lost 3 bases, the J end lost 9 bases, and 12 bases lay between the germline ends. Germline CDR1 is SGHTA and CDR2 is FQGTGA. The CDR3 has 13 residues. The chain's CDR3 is CASSFSGNSEQFF. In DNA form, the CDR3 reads TGTGCCAGCAGCTTCTCGGGAAACTCTGAGCAGTTCTTC.

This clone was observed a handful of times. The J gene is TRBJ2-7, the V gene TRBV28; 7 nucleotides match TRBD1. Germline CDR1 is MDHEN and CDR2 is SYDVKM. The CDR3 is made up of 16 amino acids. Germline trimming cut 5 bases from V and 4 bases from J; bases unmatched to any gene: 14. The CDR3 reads CASSPSGQGVTYEQYF. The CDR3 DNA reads TGTGCCAGCAGTCCCTCGGGTCAGGGGGTGACTTACGAGCAGTACTTC.